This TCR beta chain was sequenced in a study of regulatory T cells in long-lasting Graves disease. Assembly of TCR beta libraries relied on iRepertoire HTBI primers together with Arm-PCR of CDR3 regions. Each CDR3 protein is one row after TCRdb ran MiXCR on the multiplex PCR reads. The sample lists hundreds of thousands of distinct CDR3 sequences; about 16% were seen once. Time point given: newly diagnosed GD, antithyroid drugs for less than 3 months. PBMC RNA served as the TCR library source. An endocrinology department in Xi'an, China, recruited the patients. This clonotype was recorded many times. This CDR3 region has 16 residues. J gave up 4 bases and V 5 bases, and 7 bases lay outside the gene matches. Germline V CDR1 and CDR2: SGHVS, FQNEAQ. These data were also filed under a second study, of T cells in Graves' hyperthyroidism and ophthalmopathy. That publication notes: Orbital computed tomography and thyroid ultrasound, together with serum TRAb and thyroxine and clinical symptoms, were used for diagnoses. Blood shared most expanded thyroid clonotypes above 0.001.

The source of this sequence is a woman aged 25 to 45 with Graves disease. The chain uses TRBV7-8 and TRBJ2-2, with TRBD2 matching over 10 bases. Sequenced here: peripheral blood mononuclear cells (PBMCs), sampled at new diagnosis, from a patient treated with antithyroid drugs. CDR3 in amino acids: CASSPQGLAVTGELFF. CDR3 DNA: TGTGCCAGCAGCCCCCAAGGACTAGCGGTCACCGGGGAGCTGTTTTTT.